This T cell receptor beta chain is from a study of regulatory T cells in long-lasting Graves disease. Germline CDR1 reads SEHNR; CDR2 reads FQNEAQ (reference sequence). This CDR3 comprises 14 residues. The germline V and J ends were trimmed by 2 bases and 3 bases, with 10 bases remaining between them. Documented time point: newly diagnosed GD, antithyroid drugs for less than 3 months. RNA isolated from PBMCs was used to make the TCR library. Building the TCR beta libraries relied on iRepertoire HTBI primers, and CDR3 regions underwent Arm-PCR. TCRdb redid the calling of the multiplex PCR reads with MiXCR, one entry per CDR3 protein. The data show roughly 500,000 distinct CDR3 sequences, with approximately 12% seen just once and over 7.5% held by the top ten. The same sample was also studied in work on T cells in Graves' hyperthyroidism and ophthalmopathy. That paper adds: With a duration under 2 months, the hyperthyroidism was newly diagnosed in patients aged 18 to 65. Diagnosing involved the use of clinical symptoms, serum thyroxine and TRAb, thyroid ultrasound and orbital computed tomography. The authors' 13 V-J model separated ophthalmopathy from stable hyperthyroidism. The model foresaw ophthalmopathy a median around 6.8 months prior to onset.

The source of this sequence is a man aged 25-45 years with Graves disease. This sequence joins TRBV7-9 and TRBJ1-2; no firm D call. This specimen was peripheral blood mononuclear cells (PBMCs), taken at new diagnosis, from a patient treated with antithyroid drugs. CDR3 protein: CASSLRAHDYGYTF. CDR3 nucleotide sequence: TGTGCCAGCAGCTTAAGGGCCCACGACTATGGCTACACCTTC.